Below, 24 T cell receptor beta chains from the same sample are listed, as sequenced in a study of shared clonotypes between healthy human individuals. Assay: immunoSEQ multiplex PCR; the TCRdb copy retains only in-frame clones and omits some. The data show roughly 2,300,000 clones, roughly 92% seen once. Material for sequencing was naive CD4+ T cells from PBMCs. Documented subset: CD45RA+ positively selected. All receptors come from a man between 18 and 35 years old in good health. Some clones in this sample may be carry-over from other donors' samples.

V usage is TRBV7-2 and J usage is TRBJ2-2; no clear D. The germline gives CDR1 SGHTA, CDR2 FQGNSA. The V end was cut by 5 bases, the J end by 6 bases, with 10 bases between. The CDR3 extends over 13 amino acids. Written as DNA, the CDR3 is TGTGCCAGCAGCCTGATTCCGTCCGGGGAGCTGTTTTTT. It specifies CASSLIPSGELFF. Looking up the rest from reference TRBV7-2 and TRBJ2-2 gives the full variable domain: GAGVSQSPSNKVTEKGKDVELRCDPISGHTALYWYRQSLGQGLEFLIYFQGNSAPDKSGLPSDRFSAERTGGSVSTLTIQRTQQEDSAVYLCASSLIPSGELFFGEGSRLTVL.

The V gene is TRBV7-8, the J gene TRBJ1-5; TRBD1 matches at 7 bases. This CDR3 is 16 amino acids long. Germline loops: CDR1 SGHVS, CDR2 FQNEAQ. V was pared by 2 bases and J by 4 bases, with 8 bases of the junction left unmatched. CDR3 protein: CASSLLEGALNQPQHF. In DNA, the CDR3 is TGTGCCAGCAGCTTACTAGAGGGGGCCCTAAATCAGCCCCAGCATTTT.

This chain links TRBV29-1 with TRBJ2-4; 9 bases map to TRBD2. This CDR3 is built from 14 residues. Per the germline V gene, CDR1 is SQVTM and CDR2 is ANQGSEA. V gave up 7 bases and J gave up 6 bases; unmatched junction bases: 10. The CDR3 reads CSGTMTSGGNIQYF. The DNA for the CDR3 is TGCAGCGGGACTATGACTAGCGGCGGAAACATTCAGTACTTC. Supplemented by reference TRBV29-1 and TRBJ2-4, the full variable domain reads SAVISQKPSRDICQRGTSLTIQCQVDSQVTMMFWYRQQPGQSLTLIATANQGSEATYESGFVIDKFPISRPNLTFSTLTVSNMSPEDSSIYLCSGTMTSGGNIQYFGAGTRLSVL.

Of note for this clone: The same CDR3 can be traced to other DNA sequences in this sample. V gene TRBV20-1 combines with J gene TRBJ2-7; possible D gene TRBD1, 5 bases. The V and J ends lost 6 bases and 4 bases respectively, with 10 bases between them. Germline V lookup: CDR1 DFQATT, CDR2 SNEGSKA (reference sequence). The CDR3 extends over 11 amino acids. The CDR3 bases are TGCAGTGCAAGGGGCGCGTACGAGCAGTACTTC. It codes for CSARGAYEQYF.

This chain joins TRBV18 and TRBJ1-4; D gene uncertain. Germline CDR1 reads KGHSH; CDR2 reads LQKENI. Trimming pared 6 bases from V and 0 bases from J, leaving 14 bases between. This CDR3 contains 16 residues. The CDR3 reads CASSLGQLATNEKLFF. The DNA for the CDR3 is TGTGCCAGCTCCCTGGGCCAGTTAGCAACTAATGAAAAACTGTTTTTT.

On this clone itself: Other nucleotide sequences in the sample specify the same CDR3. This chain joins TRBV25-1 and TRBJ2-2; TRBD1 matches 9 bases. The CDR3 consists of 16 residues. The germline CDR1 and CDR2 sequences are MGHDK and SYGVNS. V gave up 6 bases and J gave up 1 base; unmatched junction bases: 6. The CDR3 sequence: CASSETGGKNTGELFF. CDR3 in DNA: TGTGCCAGCAGCGAAACAGGGGGCAAGAACACCGGGGAGCTGTTTTTT.

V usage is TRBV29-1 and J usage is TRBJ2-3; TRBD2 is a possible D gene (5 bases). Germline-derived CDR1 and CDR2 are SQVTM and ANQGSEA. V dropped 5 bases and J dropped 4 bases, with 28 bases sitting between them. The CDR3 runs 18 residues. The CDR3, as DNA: TGCAGCGTTCATCCCCTGGCTCGGGGTCGGCTGGGCGCAGATACGCAGTATTTT. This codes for CSVHPLARGRLGADTQYF.

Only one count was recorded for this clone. CDR3 coding DNA: TGTGCCTGGAGTGTCGGGGGGACATGGGCGAAGAACGAGCAGTACTTC. Its protein product is CAWSVGGTWAKNEQYF. The chain uses TRBV30 and TRBJ2-7, with TRBD2 as a possible D gene (7 bases). Germline CDR1 is GTSNPN and CDR2 is SVGIG (reference sequence). CDR3 length: 16 residues. V lost 0 bases, J lost 5 bases, and 20 bases lay in between.

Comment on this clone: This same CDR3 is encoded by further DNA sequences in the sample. The CDR3 DNA sequence: TGCAGCGTTGAAGAGGTAAGGGACAGCACTGAAGCTTTCTTT. Translated: CSVEEVRDSTEAFF. The chain combines TRBV29-1 with TRBJ1-1; 7 nucleotides agree with TRBD1. The V gene end was trimmed by 0 bases and the J gene end by 4 bases; junction bases not matched to a gene: 5. The germline V gene has CDR1 SQVTM and CDR2 ANQGSEA. The CDR3 runs to 14 residues.

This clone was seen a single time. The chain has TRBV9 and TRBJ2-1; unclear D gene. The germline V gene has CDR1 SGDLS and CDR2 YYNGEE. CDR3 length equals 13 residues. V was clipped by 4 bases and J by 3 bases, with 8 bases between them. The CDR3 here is CASSNKDYNEQFF. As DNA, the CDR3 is TGTGCCAGCAGCAACAAGGACTACAATGAGCAGTTCTTC. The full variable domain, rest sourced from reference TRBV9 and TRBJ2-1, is DSGVTQTPKHLITATGQRVTLRCSPRSGDLSVYWYQQSLDQGLQFLIQYYNGEERAKGNILERFSAQQFPDLHSELNLSSLELGDSALYFCASSNKDYNEQFFGPGTRLTVL.

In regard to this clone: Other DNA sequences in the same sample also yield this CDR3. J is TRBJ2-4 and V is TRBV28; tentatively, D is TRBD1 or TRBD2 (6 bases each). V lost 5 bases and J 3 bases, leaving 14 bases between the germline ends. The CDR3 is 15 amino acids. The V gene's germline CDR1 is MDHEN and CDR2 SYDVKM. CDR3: CASSPPGGGKNIQYF. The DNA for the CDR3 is TGTGCCAGCAGTCCCCCCGGGGGCGGCAAAAACATTCAGTACTTC.

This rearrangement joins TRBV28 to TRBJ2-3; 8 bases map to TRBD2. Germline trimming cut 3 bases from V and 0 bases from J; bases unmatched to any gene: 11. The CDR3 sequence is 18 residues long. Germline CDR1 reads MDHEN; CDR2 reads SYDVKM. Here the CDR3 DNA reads TGTGCCAGCAGTTTCACACTAGCGGAGCTATTTAGCACAGATACGCAGTATTTT. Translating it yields CASSFTLAELFSTDTQYF.

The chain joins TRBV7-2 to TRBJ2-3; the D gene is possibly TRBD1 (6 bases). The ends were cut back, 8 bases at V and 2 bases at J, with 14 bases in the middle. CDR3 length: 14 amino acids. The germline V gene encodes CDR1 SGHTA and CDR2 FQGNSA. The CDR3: CASRGQRYTDTQYF. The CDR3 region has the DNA TGTGCCAGCCGCGGACAGCGATACACAGATACGCAGTATTTT.

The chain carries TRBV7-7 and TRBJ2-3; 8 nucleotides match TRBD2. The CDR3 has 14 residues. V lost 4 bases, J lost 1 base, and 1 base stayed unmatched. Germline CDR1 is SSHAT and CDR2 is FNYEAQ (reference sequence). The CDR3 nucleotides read TGTGCCAGCAGCTCAGCGGGGGGCACAGATACGCAGTATTTT. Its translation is CASSSAGGTDTQYF.

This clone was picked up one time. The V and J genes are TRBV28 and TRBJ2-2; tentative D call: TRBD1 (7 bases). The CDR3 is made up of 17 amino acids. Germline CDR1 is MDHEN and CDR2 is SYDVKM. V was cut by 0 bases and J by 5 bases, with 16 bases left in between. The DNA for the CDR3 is TGTGCCAGCAGTTTATGCAGGAGGGGGCGATGTACCGGGGAGCTGTTTTTT. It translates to CASSLCRRGRCTGELFF.

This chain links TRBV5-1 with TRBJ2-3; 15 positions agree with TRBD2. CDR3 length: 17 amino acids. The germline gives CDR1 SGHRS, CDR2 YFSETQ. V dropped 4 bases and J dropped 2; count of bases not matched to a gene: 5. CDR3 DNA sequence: TGCGCCAGCAGCCCGGGACTAGCGGGAGGCCCCACAGATACGCAGTATTTT. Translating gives CASSPGLAGGPTDTQYF.

The CDR3, as DNA: TGTGCCAGCAGTTCTCATGGGGCCCTTTACTACGAGCAGTACTTC. Its translation: CASSSHGALYYEQYF. The V gene is TRBV6-5, the J gene TRBJ2-7; TRBD1 is a possible D gene (5 bases). CDR1 MNHEY and CDR2 SVGAGI come from the germline V gene. This CDR3 is 15 amino acids long. V was pared by 4 bases and J by 3 bases, with 16 bases between.

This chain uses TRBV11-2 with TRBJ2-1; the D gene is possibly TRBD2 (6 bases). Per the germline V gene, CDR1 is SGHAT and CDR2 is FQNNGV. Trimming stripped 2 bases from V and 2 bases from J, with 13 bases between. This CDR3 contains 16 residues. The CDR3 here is CASSLLRTGAYNEQFF. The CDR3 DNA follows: TGTGCCAGCAGCTTACTGAGGACGGGAGCCTACAATGAGCAGTTCTTC.

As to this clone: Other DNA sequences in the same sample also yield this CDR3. DNA for the CDR3: TGTGCCAGCAGTCCACAGGGTTATGAGCAGTTCTTC. The encoded protein is CASSPQGYEQFF. The V gene is TRBV6-6, the J gene TRBJ2-1; tentative D call: TRBD1 (6 bases). The CDR3 extends over 12 amino acids. V gave up 5 bases and J gave up 8 bases, with 10 bases separating them. The germline CDR1 and CDR2 sequences are MNHNY and SVGAGI (reference sequence).

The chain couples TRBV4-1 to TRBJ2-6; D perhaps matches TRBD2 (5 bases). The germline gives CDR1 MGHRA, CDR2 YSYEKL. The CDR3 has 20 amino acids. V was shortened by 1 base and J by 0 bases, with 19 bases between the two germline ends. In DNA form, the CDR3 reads TGCGCCAGCAGCCAAGGAGGGTGGTCAGGCATCTTCTCTGGGGCCAACGTCCTGACTTTC. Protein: CASSQGGWSGIFSGANVLTF.

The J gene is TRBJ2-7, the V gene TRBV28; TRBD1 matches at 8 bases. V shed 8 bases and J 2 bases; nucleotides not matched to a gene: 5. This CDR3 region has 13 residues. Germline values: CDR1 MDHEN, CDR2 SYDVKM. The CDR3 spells CASRRQGTYEQYF. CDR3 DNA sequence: TGTGCCAGCCGCCGACAGGGGACCTACGAGCAGTACTTC.

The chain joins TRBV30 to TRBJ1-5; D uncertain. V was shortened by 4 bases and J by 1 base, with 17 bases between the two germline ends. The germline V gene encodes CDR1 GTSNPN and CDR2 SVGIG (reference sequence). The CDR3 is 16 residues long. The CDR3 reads CAWNPGFGRSNQPQHF. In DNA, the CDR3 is TGTGCCTGGAACCCGGGGTTCGGGAGAAGCAATCAGCCCCAGCATTTT. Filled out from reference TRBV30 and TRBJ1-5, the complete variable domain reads SQTIHQWPATLVQPVGSPLSLECTVEGTSNPNLYWYRQAAGRGLQLLFYSVGIGQISSEVPQNLSASRPQDRQFILSSKKLLLSDSGFYLCAWNPGFGRSNQPQHFGDGTRLSIL.

As DNA, the CDR3 is TGTGCCAGTTCCCAAACCACAGGGACTAGGGGTGAAGCTTTCTTT. Its translation is CASSQTTGTRGEAFF. This chain uses TRBV19 with TRBJ1-1, with D possibly matching TRBD1 (6 bases). The CDR3 has 15 amino acids. The germline V and J ends were trimmed by 8 bases and 7 bases, with 23 bases remaining between them. Germline V CDR1 and CDR2: LNHDA, SQIVND (reference sequence).

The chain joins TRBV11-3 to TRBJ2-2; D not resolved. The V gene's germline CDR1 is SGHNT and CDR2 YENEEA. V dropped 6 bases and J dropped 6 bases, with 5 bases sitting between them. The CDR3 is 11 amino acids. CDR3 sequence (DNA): TGTGCCAGCAGAGGTTCCGGGGAGCTGTTTTTT. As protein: CASRGSGELFF.